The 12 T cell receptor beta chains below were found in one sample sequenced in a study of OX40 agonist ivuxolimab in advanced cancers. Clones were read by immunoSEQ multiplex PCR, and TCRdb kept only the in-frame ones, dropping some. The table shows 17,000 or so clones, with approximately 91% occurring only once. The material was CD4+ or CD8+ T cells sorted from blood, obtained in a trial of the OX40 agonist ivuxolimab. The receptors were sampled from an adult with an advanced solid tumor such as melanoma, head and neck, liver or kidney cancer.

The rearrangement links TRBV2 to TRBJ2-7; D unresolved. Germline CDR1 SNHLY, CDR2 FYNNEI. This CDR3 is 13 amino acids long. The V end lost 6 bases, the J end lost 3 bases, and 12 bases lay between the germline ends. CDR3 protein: CASRGYSDYEQYF. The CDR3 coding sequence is TGTGCCAGCAGGGGGTATTCGGACTACGAGCAGTACTTC.

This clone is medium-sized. The DNA of the CDR3 is TGCGCCAGCAGCTTGGCACTAGCGGGAGACGAGCAGTACTTC. Translating it yields CASSLALAGDEQYF. The chain employs TRBV5-1 and TRBJ2-7; TRBD2 agrees at 11 bases. Germline V gene lookup returns CDR1 SGHRS and CDR2 YFSETQ. The CDR3 is 14 amino acids. V shed 0 bases and J 5 bases; nucleotides not matched to a gene: 1.

The CDR3 loop is CASRDEHPYEQYF. As DNA, the CDR3 is TGCGCCAGCAGAGACGAGCATCCCTACGAGCAGTACTTC. The chain employs TRBV5-1 and TRBJ2-7; no definite D call. Germline lookup yields CDR1 SGHRS and CDR2 YFSETQ. The CDR3 loop spans 13 amino acids. Trimming pared 5 bases from V and 2 bases from J, leaving 11 bases between.

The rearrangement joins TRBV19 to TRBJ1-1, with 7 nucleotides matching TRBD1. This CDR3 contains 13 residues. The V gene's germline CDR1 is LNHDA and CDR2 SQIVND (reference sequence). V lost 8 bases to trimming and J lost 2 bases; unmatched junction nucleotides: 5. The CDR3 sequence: CASAQGKNTEAFF. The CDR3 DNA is TGTGCCAGTGCACAGGGGAAAAACACTGAAGCTTTCTTT.

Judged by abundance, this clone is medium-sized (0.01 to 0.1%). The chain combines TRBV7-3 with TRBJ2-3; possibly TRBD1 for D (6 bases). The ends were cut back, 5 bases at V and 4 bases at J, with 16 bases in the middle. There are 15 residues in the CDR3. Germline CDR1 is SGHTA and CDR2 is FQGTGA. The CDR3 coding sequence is TGTGCCAGCAGCCCGGACAGTGGAGGATCAGATACGCAGTATTTT. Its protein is CASSPDSGGSDTQYF.

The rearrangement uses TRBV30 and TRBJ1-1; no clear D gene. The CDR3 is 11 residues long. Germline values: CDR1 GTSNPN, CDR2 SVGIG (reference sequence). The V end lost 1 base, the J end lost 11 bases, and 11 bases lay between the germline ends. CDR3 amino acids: CAWSDRIWAFF. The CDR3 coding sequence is TGTGCCTGGAGTGATAGGATATGGGCTTTCTTT.

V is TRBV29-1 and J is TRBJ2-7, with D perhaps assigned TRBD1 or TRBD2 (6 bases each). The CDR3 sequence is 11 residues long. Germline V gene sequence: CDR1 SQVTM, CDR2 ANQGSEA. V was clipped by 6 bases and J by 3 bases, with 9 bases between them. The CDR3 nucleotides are TGCAGCGTGGGGGGCCTCTACGAGCAGTACTTC. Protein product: CSVGGLYEQYF.

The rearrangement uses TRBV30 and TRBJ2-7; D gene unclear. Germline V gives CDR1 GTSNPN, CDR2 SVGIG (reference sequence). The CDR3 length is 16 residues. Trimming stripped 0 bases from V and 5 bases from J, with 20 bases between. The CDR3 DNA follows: TGTGCCTGGAGTGTACAAGGCGGCCTGGGTTTGGACGAGCAGTACTTC. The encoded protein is CAWSVQGGLGLDEQYF.

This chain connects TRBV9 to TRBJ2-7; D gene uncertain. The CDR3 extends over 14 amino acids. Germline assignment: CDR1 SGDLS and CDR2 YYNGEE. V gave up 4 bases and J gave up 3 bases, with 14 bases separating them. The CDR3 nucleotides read TGTGCCAGCAGCCCAAAGTTGAGTAGCTACGAGCAGTACTTC. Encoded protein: CASSPKLSSYEQYF.

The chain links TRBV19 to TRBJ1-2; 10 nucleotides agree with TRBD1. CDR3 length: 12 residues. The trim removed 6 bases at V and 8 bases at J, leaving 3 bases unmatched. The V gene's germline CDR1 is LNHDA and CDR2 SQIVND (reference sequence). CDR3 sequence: CASRTGGVGYTF. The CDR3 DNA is TGTGCCAGTAGGACAGGGGGCGTGGGCTACACCTTC. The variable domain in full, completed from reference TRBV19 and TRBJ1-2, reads DGGITQSPKYLFRKEGQNVTLSCEQNLNHDAMYWYRQDPGQGLRLIYYSQIVNDFQKGDIAEGYSVSREKKESFPLTVTSAQKNPTAFYLCASRTGGVGYTFGSGTRLTVV.

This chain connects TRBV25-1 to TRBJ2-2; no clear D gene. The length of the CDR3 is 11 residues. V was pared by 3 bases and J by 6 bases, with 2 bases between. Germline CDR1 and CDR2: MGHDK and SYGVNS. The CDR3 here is CASSDSGELFF. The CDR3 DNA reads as TGTGCCAGCAGTGATTCCGGGGAGCTGTTTTTT.

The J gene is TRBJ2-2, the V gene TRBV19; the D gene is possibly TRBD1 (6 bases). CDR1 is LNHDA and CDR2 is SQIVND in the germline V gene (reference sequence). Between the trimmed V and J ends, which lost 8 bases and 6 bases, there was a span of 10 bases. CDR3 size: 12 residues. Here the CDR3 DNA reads TGTGCCAGTCTAGGGGGTGCCGGGGAGCTGTTTTTT. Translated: CASLGGAGELFF.